The sequence of this T cell receptor (beta chain) was determined in a study of beta chain features in type 1 diabetes. Expressed TCRB transcripts were sequenced because the isolated RNA had all been reverse transcribed beforehand. The method was immunoSEQ multiplex PCR; TCRdb's version includes in-frame clones alone and lacks a portion of them. The sample consists of under 150,000 clones, around 51% of them appearing once. Trimming at V came to 0 bases and at J to 0 bases, leaving 1 base not matched to a gene. The V gene's germline CDR1 is LGHNA and CDR2 YSLEER. The CDR3 spans 16 residues. The sample holds a few counts of this clone.

The chain has TRBV4-3 and TRBJ2-2, with 7 bases fitting TRBD1. This TCR came from a man aged 18 to 35 in good health. Sequenced material: Tregs from blood. The CDR3 sequence is CASSQETGTNTGELFF. As DNA, the CDR3 is TGCGCCAGCAGCCAAGAGACAGGGACGAACACCGGGGAGCTGTTTTTT.